Below, 12 T cell receptor beta chains from the same sample are listed, as sequenced in a study of blood T cell repertoires in COVID-19. The protocol was immunoSEQ multiplex PCR, while the TCRdb copy is restricted to in-frame clones and leaves out a portion. The sample shows tens of thousands of clones, around 89% of them seen only once. The source material was peripheral blood. The receptor set was obtained from a man aged 45-60 years with COVID-19, enrolled during active disease.

A single count supports this clone. The chain uses TRBV7-9 and TRBJ2-1; the D gene is possibly TRBD2 (6 bases). The CDR3 loop spans 13 amino acids. With 6 bases removed from V and 7 bases from J, the gap between germline ends came to 13 bases. CDR1 and CDR2 (germline): SEHNR, FQNEAQ (reference sequence). The CDR3 nucleotides are TGTGCCAGCAGTACCGGGAGACTTAATGAGCAGTTCTTC. The encoded protein is CASSTGRLNEQFF.

The chain has TRBV11-2 and TRBJ2-1; the D gene is possibly TRBD1 (6 bases). The ends were cut back, 0 bases at V and 0 bases at J, with 9 bases in the middle. Per germline, CDR1 SGHAT and CDR2 FQNNGV. The CDR3 spans 16 residues. The CDR3 region has the DNA TGTGCCAGCAGCTTAGAGAGACAGGCCTCCTACAATGAGCAGTTCTTC. Translated, it gives CASSLERQASYNEQFF.

The chain joins TRBV2 to TRBJ1-6, with 9 bases lining up with TRBD1. The CDR3 has 16 amino acids. Losses at the gene ends were 7 bases for V and 7 bases for J; bases not matched to a gene: 11. In germline, CDR1 is SNHLY, CDR2 FYNNEI. The CDR3 region has the DNA TGTGCCAGCACACCCCTCGGGACAGGGCAGAATTCACCCCTCCACTTT. Translated, it gives CASTPLGTGQNSPLHF.

The chain uses TRBV7-9 and TRBJ2-1; D may be TRBD2 (6 bases). CDR1 SEHNR and CDR2 FQNEAQ come from the germline V gene (reference sequence). Trimming shortened V by 1 base and J by 4 bases, and 8 bases separated the two germline ends. The CDR3 spans 14 residues. The CDR3 DNA reads as TGTGCCAGCAGCTTAGGGGGGGTTTACAATGAGCAGTTCTTC. It yields the protein CASSLGGVYNEQFF.

This chain links TRBV5-1 with TRBJ1-1, with no clear D. The CDR3 covers 13 residues. V lost 0 bases to trimming and J lost 4 bases, with 7 bases between them. Germline V gives CDR1 SGHRS, CDR2 YFSETQ. The CDR3 spells CASSLASVTEAFF. As DNA, the CDR3 is TGCGCCAGCAGCTTGGCCTCTGTCACTGAAGCTTTCTTT.

The rearrangement links TRBV30 to TRBJ1-1; possible D gene TRBD1, 6 bases. V gave up 3 bases and J gave up 4 bases, with 12 bases separating them. The CDR3 is 13 amino acids. Germline V gene sequence: CDR1 GTSNPN, CDR2 SVGIG (reference sequence). The CDR3: CAWRGGGLTEAFF. Written as DNA, the CDR3 is TGTGCCTGGAGGGGTGGGGGCCTCACTGAAGCTTTCTTT.

The V and J genes are TRBV28 and TRBJ1-2; the match to TRBD1 covers 8 bases. CDR1 MDHEN and CDR2 SYDVKM come from the germline V gene. The CDR3 is made up of 15 amino acids. V lost 2 bases, J lost 4 bases, and 6 bases stayed unmatched. Here the CDR3 reads CASSLGRGRIYGYTF. In DNA, the CDR3 is TGTGCCAGCAGTTTAGGCAGGGGGCGCATCTATGGCTACACCTTC.

This clone has just a few counts. The CDR3 bases are TGTGCCAGCAGTGAAGCGCTTCTACGAGTGCAAAATAGCAATCAGCCCCAGCATTTT. This codes for CASSEALLRVQNSNQPQHF. The chain employs TRBV2 and TRBJ1-5, with unresolved D. Trimming left V 0 bases short and J 0 bases short, with 18 bases between. CDR3 length: 19 amino acids. Germline V gene sequence: CDR1 SNHLY, CDR2 FYNNEI.

Only one count was recorded for this clone. The rearrangement links TRBV5-1 to TRBJ1-1; the match to TRBD1 covers 9 bases. Germline lookup yields CDR1 SGHRS and CDR2 YFSETQ. V trimming: 3 bases; J trimming: 2 bases; junction bases outside the gene matches: 2. This CDR3 contains 14 residues. The CDR3 is CASSWGQGNTEAFF. CDR3 DNA sequence: TGCGCCAGCAGCTGGGGACAGGGAAACACTGAAGCTTTCTTT.

The J gene is TRBJ1-2, the V gene TRBV27, with D perhaps TRBD1 (6 bases). Germline V lookup: CDR1 MNHEY, CDR2 SMNVEV (reference sequence). Trimming took off 7 bases at V and 3 bases at J, with 18 bases between the two ends. The length of the CDR3 is 15 residues. In DNA form, the CDR3 reads TGTGCCAGCAAGAGGGGGGGCCCTATTGACTATGGCTACACCTTC. This codes for CASKRGGPIDYGYTF.

The chain carries TRBV7-9 and TRBJ2-7; 9 nucleotides align to TRBD2. CDR1 is SEHNR, CDR2 FQNEAQ, per germline (reference sequence). The CDR3 spans 15 residues. The CDR3 DNA reads TGTGCCAGCAGCTTTGTGGGTAGCGGGGGAGATCGTCTGAGCGTC. This codes for CASSFVGSGGDRLSV.

The CDR3 DNA sequence: TGCGCCAGCAGCCAAGATCGAGGAACCGCAACGCGGCGGCAGTTCTTC. Translation: CASSQDRGTATRRQFF. The chain couples TRBV4-1 to TRBJ2-1, with D unresolved. This CDR3 has 16 residues. Germline lookup yields CDR1 MGHRA and CDR2 YSYEKL. Trimming removed 0 bases at V and 12 bases at J, with 21 bases between.